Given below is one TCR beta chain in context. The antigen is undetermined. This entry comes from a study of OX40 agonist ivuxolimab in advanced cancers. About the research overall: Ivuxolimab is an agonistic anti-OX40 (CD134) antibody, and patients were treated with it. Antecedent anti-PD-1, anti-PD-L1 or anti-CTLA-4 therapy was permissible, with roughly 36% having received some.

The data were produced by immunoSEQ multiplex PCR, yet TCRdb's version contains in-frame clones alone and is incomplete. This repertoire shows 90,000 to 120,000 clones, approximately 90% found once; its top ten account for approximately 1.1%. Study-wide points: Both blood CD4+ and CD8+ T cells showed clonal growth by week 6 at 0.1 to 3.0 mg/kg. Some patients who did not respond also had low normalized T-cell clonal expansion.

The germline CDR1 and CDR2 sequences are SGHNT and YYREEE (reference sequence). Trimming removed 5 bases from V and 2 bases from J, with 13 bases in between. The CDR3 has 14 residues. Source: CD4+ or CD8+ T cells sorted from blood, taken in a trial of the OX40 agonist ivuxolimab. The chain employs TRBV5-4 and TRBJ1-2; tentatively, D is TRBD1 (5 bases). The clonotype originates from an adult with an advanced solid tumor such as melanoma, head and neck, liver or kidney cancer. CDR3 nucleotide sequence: TGTGCCAGCAGAGCGGGACCGACGAACTATGGCTACACCTTC. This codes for CASRAGPTNYGYTF.